Shown below are 5 T cell receptor beta chains from a single sample sequenced in a study of cytomegalovirus exposure and HLA in healthy donors. PCR used 60 Vbeta primers and 13 Jbeta primers. Clones were sequenced by immunoSEQ multiplex PCR, and TCRdb holds only the in-frame ones, with some missing. Among fewer than 150,000 clones listed, roughly 78% were seen once. Sequenced sample: PBMCs. The receptor source for this set is a man aged 40-50 years in good health and CMV-seronegative.

The CDR3 DNA reads as TGTGCCACCTCCTCCCTAGCGGGAGACGAGACCCAGTACTTC. It translates to CATSSLAGDETQYF. The rearrangement uses TRBV10-3 and TRBJ2-5, with 10 bases fitting TRBD2. Trimming cost V 10 bases and J 5 bases; bases outside gene matches: 10. Germline CDR1 reads ENHRY; CDR2 reads SYGVKD. The CDR3 extends over 14 amino acids.

The rearrangement uses TRBV2 and TRBJ2-7; TRBD1 matches at 9 bases. Germline V CDR1 and CDR2: SNHLY, FYNNEI. The V segment lost 6 bases and the J segment 6 bases; nucleotides outside the gene matches: 3. This CDR3 has 12 amino acids. CDR3 amino acids: CASRKDRGEQYF. In nucleotides, the CDR3 is TGTGCCAGCAGGAAGGACAGGGGCGAGCAGTACTTC.

J is TRBJ1-1 and V is TRBV5-6, with a weak D call TRBD1 (6 bases). CDR3 size: 14 residues. V shed 4 bases and J shed 1 base, with 11 bases lying between them. Germline assignment: CDR1 SGHDT and CDR2 YYEEEE. CDR3: CASSHVDRNTEAFF. The CDR3, as DNA: TGTGCCAGCAGCCACGTGGACAGGAACACTGAAGCTTTCTTT. The entire variable domain, with the rest obtained from reference TRBV5-6 and TRBJ1-1, is as follows: DAGVTQSPTHLIKTRGQQVTLRCSPKSGHDTVSWYQQALGQGPQFIFQYYEEEERQRGNFPDRFSGHQFPNYSSELNVNALLLGDSALYLCASSHVDRNTEAFFGQGTRLTVV.

The V and J genes are TRBV5-4 and TRBJ2-1; 8 nucleotides align to TRBD2. The CDR3 is 17 residues long. The V gene's germline CDR1 is SGHNT and CDR2 YYREEE (reference sequence). The V and J ends lost 0 bases and 4 bases, in that order; junction bases with no gene match: 9. DNA of the CDR3: TGTGCCAGCAGCTTGGAGGTTAGCGGGAAAGGGTACAATGAGCAGTTCTTC. It translates to CASSLEVSGKGYNEQFF.

The chain joins TRBV1 to TRBJ2-7; the table's D call of TRBD2 was not tested on the DNA. TRBV1 is a recognized pseudogene. CDR3 length: 15 amino acids. CDR3 nucleotides: TGCACCAGCAAGCAGGGTGCGGGAGGGCCCCACGAGCAGTACTTC. It codes for CTSKQGAGGPHEQYF.